Sequencing of this T cell receptor beta chain was carried out in a study of control samples from healthy donors and cancer patients. Some clones are missing from TCRdb's copy, which holds only in-frame ones; the method was immunoSEQ multiplex PCR. The sample includes roughly 200,000 clones, 90% to 95% of them seen just once. The CDR3 is made up of 16 amino acids. V dropped 4 bases and J dropped 8 bases, with 23 bases sitting between them. From germline, CDR1 is MDHEN and CDR2 SYDVKM. This chain joins TRBV28 and TRBJ1-2, with a weak D call TRBD1 (5 bases). Source material: blood. The clonotype originates from a man younger than 35 in good health. The CDR3 here is CASSSAGTSQSQGYTF. The CDR3 nucleotides read TGTGCCAGCAGTTCGGCCGGGACCTCTCAATCTCAAGGCTACACCTTC.